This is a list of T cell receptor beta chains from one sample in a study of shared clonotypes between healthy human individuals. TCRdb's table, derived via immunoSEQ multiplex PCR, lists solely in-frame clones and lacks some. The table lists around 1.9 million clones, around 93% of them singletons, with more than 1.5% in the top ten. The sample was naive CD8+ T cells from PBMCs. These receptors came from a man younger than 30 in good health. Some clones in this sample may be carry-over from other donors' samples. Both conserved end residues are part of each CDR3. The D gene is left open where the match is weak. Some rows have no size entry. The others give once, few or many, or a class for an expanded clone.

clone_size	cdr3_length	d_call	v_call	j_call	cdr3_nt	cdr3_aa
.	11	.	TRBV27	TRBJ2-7	TGTGCCAGCAGTTTCTTTGGCGAGCAGTACTTC	CASSFFGEQYF
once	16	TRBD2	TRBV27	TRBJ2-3	TGTGCCAGCAGTTTGCGTGGACTAGCGGGTTCAGATACGCAGTATTTT	CASSLRGLAGSDTQYF
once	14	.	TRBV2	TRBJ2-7	TGTGCCAGCAGTGAATTCGACTCGACCTACGAGCAGTACTTC	CASSEFDSTYEQYF
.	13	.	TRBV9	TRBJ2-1	TGTGCCAGCAGCGTCGGAGGGAAGGGTGAGCAGTTCTTC	CASSVGGKGEQFF
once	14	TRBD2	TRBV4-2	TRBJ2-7	TGTGCCAGCAGCACCCGGGACTACGACTACGAGCAGTACTTC	CASSTRDYDYEQYF
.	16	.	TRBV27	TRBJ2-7	TGTGCCAGCAGTTTATGGGGTGCAGTAGGTCTGTCCGAGCAGTACTTC	CASSLWGAVGLSEQYF
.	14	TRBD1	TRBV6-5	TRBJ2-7	TGTGCCAGCAGTTACTCCACAGGGGGCTACGAGCAGTACTTC	CASSYSTGGYEQYF
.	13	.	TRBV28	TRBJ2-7	TGTGCCATCCAGGAGGGGGGGGGCTACGAGCAGTACTTC	CAIQEGGGYEQYF
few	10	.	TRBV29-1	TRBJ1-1	TGCAGCGCATGGAACACTGAAGCTTTCTTT	CSAWNTEAFF
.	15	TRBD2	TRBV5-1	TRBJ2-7	TGCGCCAGCAGCTTGTTTGGGAGGGAGAGAGACGAGCAGTACTTC	CASSLFGRERDEQYF
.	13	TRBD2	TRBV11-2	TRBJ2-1	TGTGCCAGCAGCCCAGGGACTAGCAATGAGCAGTTCTTC	CASSPGTSNEQFF